Here is one TCR beta chain with its context. This CDR3 region has 16 residues. From germline, CDR1 is MNHEY and CDR2 SVGAGI. After removal of 2 bases from V and 7 bases from J, the junction contained 12 bases not matched to a gene. This sample was taken from a study of cytomegalovirus exposure and HLA in healthy donors. 60 Vbeta and 13 Jbeta primers were used in PCR. Measured with immunoSEQ multiplex PCR; TCRdb has only the in-frame clones, and not every one. In the table there are 200,000 to 300,000 clones, 84% of which are singletons. The chain links TRBV6-5 to TRBJ2-7; 9 bases align to TRBD2. Material: PBMCs. The sequence was collected from a woman aged 40 to 50 in good health and CMV-seropositive. CDR3 region: CASSYGAAGGPREQYF. Written as DNA, the CDR3 is TGTGCCAGCAGTTACGGGGCTGCGGGAGGGCCCAGGGAGCAGTACTTC.